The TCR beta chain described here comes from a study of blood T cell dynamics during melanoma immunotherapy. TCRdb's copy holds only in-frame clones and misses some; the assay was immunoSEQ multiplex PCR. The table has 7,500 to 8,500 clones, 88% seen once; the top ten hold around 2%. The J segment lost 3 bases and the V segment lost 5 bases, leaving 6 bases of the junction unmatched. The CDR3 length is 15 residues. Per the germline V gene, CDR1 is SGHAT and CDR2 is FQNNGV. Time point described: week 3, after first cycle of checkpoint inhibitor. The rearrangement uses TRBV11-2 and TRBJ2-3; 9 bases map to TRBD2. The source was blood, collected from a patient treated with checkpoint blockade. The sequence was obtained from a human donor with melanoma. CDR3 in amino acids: CASSTVSGGTDTQYF. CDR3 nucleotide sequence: TGTGCCAGCAGCACCGTTAGCGGGGGTACAGATACGCAGTATTTT. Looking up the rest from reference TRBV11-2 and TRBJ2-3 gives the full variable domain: EAGVAQSPRYKIIEKRQSVAFWCNPISGHATLYWYQQILGQGPKLLIQFQNNGVVDDSQLPKDRFSAERLKGVDSTLKIQPAKLEDSAVYLCASSTVSGGTDTQYFGPGTRLTVL.